The present entry profiles one T cell receptor beta chain with its context. The antigen this receptor binds is unknown. Base quality data are lacking; no much larger clone is found one base away. These data originate in a study of shared clonotypes between healthy human individuals (dated by TCRdb to 2018 to 2021). For the study in its entirety: Two women and a few men aged 18 to 49 years were included in the cohort. Each donor's leukapheresis produced roughly between roughly 0.85 and 10 billion PBMCs. Libraries were prepared and TCR repertoires were sequenced by different laboratories using diverse techniques, in order to increase sequencing depth and limit assay-specific biases. For each donor, CD4 naive and CD4 memory were each run on three plates, CD8 naive on two plates, and CD8 memory on one plate. The study deeply sequenced blood TCR repertoires of about 5 healthy adults to estimate repertoire size and the extent of clonotype sharing between individuals.

The donors were healthy, HIV-negative adults who had no recently reported acute infections or vaccinations. Only Caucasian adults living in Nashville, Tennessee, USA were represented among the donors. CD4+ T cells were enriched through magnetic negative selection, after which naive cells were positively selected on CD45RA and the remaining negative fraction served as the memory subset. After blood collection by leukapheresis, PBMCs were isolated using Ficoll-Histopaque density gradient centrifugation and then cryopreserved in the vapor phase of liquid nitrogen. Analytical flow cytometry was used to check the purity and quantity of every magnetically sorted T cell population. Each sorted fraction had its genomic DNA isolated and then quantified by UV absorbance on a Nanodrop 2000c. Overall study results and their limits: Sampling was limited to blood, and TCR repertoires in tissue likely differ from TCR repertoires in blood. Pairwise subsampling led to the expectation that sequencing depth would affect the degree of clonotype sharing among donors. Sharing across a few donors was observed for 5% to 6.5% of naive CD4, about 4% of naive CD8, about 2.5% of memory CD4, and around 0.4% of memory CD8 clonotypes. Compared with non-shared clonotypes, the clonotypes found in all four sorted-subset donors had higher generation probabilities. Naive subsets generally had larger estimated clonotype richness than memory subsets did. Because the study included a small number of donors, the genetic and exposure-history diversity represented was limited. Even with the large sequencing depth, rarefaction of the sorted-subset datasets indicated that sequencing was incomplete.

Using the deep immunoSEQ assay, TCR CDR3 regions were amplified from genomic DNA by multiplex PCR. For each cell subset, the extracted genomic DNA was distributed evenly across all wells of several immunoSEQ 96-well plates, and each plate served as one replicate. For sorted subsets, each replicate PCR was loaded with roughly 200 ng genomic DNA, equivalent to approximately 33,000 T cell genomes. Purified libraries were quantified with a Qubit 3.0 fluorometer, sized on a Bioanalyzer 2100, and re-quantified with the KAPA Library Quantification kit. Every immunoSEQ 96-well plate was sequenced on a dedicated single-read 150-cycle Illumina NextSeq 550 flow cell. As for the authors' bioinformatics: Because only junctional sequences without quality scores were contained in the immunoSEQ output, filtering matching that applied to full-length reads could not be performed. Sequences were annotated with PyIR, a Python wrapper for IgBLAST v1.9, using IMGT germline references to assign V/J genes and CDR3. Reads were removed for weak V/J assignments (E-value above 1e-6), missing CDR3, stop codons, out-of-frame junctions, or ambiguous translated residues. V3J clonotypes were defined by identical inferred V gene, J gene, and CDR3 amino acid sequence. Percentage overlap between repertoires was computed as shared unique clonotypes divided by the size of the smaller repertoire. Three approaches were used to assess repertoire richness: RTK rarefaction, the Chao1 estimator, and Recon v2.1 estimates of unobserved clonotypes. For all TCRbeta clonotypes obtained by the gDNA method from a few donors, generation probabilities were computed with OLGA. Imported from immuneACCESS, the table was reduced by TCRdb to in-frame sequences with V and J called. These copies leave out some clones; in studies compared against another copy, an unresolved V gene accounts for under half, and the cause of the remainder is not known. The DNA was the basis for D and trimming; V, J and clone size are from that table. This sample is represented by 2 million to 3 million clones; roughly 93% of them were singletons. The ten most abundant clones make up roughly 0.39% of the sample.

Trimming removed 4 bases from V and 10 bases from J, leaving 17 bases between the germline ends. Via the germline V gene, CDR1 is LGHNA and CDR2 YNFKEQ. From the cysteine through the phenylalanine, the CDR3 covers 14 amino acids. Only CDR3 DNA remains: 42 bases, in frame from the first base. The sequenced sample was naive CD4+ T cells from PBMCs. The sample's cell subset or site, from its label and the paper: CD45RA+ positively selected. The sequence derives from a man aged 18 to 30 in good health. Some clones in this sample may be carry-over from other donors' samples. This chain is built from TRBV4-2 and TRBJ2-1, and possibly TRBD2, on 6 matching bases. CDR3 protein: CASSPVAGSLEQFF. The DNA sequence is as follows: TGTGCCAGCAGCCCTGTGGCCGGGAGCTTGGAGCAGTTCTTC.